The clone carrying this T cell receptor beta chain has just a few counts. The sample comes from a study of identical twins. The CDR3 contains 15 residues. The V segment lost 1 base and the J segment 4 bases; nucleotides outside the gene matches: 3. Germline V gene lookup returns CDR1 LNHDA and CDR2 SQIVND (reference sequence). Via MiXCR, TCRdb re-called the 5' RACE reads, giving one row per CDR3 protein. The table lists about 890,000 distinct CDR3 sequences, roughly an eighth of them singletons. These data also formed part of another study, on yellow fever vaccine responses in identical twins.

Material: PBMCs. The rearrangement uses TRBV19 and TRBJ2-5; the match to TRBD2 covers 10 bases. The clonotype comes from a woman under 30 in good health. The CDR3 DNA sequence: TGTGCCAGTAGTATAGTAGCGGGAGGAGGAGAGACCCAGTACTTC. It is translated as CASSIVAGGGETQYF.